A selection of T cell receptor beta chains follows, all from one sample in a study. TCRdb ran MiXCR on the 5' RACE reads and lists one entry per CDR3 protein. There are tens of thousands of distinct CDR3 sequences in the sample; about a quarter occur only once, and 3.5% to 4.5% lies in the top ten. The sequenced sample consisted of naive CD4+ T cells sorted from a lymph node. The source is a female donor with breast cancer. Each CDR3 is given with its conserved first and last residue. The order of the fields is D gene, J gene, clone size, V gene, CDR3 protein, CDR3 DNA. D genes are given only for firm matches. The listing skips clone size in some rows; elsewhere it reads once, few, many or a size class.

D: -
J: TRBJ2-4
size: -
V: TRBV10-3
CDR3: CAISESGLAKNIQYF
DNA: TGTGCCATCAGTGAGTCGGGGCTAGCCAAAAACATTCAGTACTTC

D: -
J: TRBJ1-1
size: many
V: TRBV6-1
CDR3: CASSEALLTVEAFF
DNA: TGTGCCAGCAGTGAAGCGCTTCTAACAGTTGAAGCTTTCTTT

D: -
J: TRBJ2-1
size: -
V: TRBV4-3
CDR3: CASSQDGRGNEQFF
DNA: TGCGCCAGCAGCCAAGATGGAAGGGGGAATGAGCAGTTCTTC

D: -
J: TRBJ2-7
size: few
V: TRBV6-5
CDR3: CASSYSAGSSYEQYF
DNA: TGTGCCAGCAGTTACTCCGCAGGGAGCTCCTACGAGCAGTACTTC

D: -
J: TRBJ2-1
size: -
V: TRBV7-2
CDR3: CASSLRITGYNEQFF
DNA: TGTGCCAGCAGCTTAAGGATTACGGGCTACAATGAGCAGTTCTTC

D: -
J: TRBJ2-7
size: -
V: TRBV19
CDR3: CASSTGYEQYF
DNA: TGTGCCAGTAGTACGGGGTACGAGCAGTACTTC

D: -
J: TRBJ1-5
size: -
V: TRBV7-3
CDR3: CTSSFSGSNQPQHF
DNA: TGTACCAGCAGCTTTTCAGGTAGCAATCAGCCCCAGCATTTT

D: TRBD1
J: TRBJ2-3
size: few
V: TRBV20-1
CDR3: CSAINGQGGTDTQYF
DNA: TGCAGTGCTATAAATGGACAGGGCGGAACAGATACGCAGTATTTT

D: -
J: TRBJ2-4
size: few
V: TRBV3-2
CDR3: CASSYLTGNIQYF
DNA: TGTGCCAGCAGCTACTTGACCGGAAACATTCAGTACTTC

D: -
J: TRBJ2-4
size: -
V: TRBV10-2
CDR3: CASSEPGFKNIQYF
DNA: TGCGCCAGCAGTGAGCCAGGATTCAAAAACATTCAGTACTTC

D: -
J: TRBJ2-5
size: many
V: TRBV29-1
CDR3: CSVEGGVGWETQYF
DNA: TGCAGCGTTGAAGGAGGGGTGGGCTGGGAGACCCAGTACTTC

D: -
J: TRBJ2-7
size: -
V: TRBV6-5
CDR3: CASGYSSVSYEQYF
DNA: TGTGCCAGCGGTTACTCGTCCGTTTCCTACGAGCAGTACTTC

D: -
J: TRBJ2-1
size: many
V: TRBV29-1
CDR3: CSLYGGTNYNEQFF
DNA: TGCAGCCTCTATGGCGGGACCAACTACAATGAGCAGTTCTTC

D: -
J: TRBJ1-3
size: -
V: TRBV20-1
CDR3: CSAREDSGNTIYF
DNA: TGCAGTGCTAGGGAGGACTCTGGAAACACCATATATTTT

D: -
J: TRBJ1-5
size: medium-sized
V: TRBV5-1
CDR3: CASSLIPDQPQHF
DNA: TGCGCCAGCAGCTTGATCCCCGATCAGCCCCAGCATTTT

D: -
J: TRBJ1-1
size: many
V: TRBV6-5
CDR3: CASSYGGGVMNTEAFF
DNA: TGTGCCAGCAGTTACGGAGGGGGGGTTATGAACACTGAAGCTTTCTTT

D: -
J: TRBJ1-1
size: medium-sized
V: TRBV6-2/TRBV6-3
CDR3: CATGGITEAFF
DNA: TGTGCCACCGGGGGGATCACTGAAGCTTTCTTT

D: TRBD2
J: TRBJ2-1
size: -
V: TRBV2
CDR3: CASSDVLAGFGEQFF
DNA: TGTGCCAGCAGTGACGTGCTAGCGGGATTCGGTGAGCAGTTCTTC

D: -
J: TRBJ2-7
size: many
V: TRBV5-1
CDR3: CASSLGSGTYEQYF
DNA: TGCGCCAGCAGCTTAGGGAGCGGCACCTACGAGCAGTACTTC

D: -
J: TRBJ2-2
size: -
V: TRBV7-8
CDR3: CASRPTGYTGELFF
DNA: TGTGCCAGCAGACCTACAGGGTACACCGGGGAGCTGTTTTTT

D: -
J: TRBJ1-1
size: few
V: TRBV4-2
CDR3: CASSQETAAGTEAFF
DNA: TGTGCCAGCAGCCAAGAGACGGCGGCGGGCACTGAAGCTTTCTTT

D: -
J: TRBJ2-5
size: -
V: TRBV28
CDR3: CASADRIEETQYF
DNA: TGTGCCAGCGCCGACAGGATCGAAGAGACCCAGTACTTC

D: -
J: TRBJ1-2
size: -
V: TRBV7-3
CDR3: CASSSYTRGYTF
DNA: TGTGCCAGCAGCTCATATACAAGGGGCTACACCTTC

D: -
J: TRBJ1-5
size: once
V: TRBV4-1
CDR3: CASSHIRGDGNQPQHF
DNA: TGCGCCAGCAGCCACATACGGGGAGACGGCAATCAGCCCCAGCATTTT

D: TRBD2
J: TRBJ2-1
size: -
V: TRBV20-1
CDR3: CSARKGTSLNEQFF
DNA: TGCAGTGCGAGGAAAGGGACTAGTCTCAATGAGCAGTTCTTC